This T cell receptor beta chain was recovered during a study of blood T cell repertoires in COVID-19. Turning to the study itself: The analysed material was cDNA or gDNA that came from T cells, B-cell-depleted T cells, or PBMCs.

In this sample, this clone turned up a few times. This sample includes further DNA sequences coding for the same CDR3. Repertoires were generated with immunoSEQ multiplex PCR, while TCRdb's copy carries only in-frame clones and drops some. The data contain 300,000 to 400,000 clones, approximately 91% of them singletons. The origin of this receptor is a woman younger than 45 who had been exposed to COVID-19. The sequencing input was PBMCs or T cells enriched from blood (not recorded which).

The CDR3 region is CASSTDRGYEQYF. CDR3 in DNA: TGTGCCAGTAGTACGGACAGGGGCTACGAGCAGTACTTC. The chain recombines TRBV19 with TRBJ2-7; 9 bases match TRBD1. The CDR3 is 13 amino acids. Germline V gene lookup returns CDR1 LNHDA and CDR2 SQIVND (reference sequence). The J segment lost 3 bases and the V segment lost 4 bases, leaving 1 base of the junction unmatched. Supplemented by reference TRBV19 and TRBJ2-7, the full variable domain reads DGGITQSPKYLFRKEGQNVTLSCEQNLNHDAMYWYRQDPGQGLRLIYYSQIVNDFQKGDIAEGYSVSREKKESFPLTVTSAQKNPTAFYLCASSTDRGYEQYFGPGTRLTVT.